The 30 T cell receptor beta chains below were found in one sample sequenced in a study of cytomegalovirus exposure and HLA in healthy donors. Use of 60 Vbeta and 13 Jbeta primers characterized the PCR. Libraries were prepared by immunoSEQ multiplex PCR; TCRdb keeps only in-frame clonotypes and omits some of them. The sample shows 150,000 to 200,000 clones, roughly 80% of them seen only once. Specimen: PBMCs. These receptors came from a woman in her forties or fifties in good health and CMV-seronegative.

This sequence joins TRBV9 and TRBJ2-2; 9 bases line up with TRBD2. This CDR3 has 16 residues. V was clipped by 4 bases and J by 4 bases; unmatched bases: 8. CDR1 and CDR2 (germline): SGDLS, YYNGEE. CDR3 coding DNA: TGTGCCAGCAGCCCCCCTAGCGGGATTGGCACCGGGGAGCTGTTTTTT. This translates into CASSPPSGIGTGELFF.

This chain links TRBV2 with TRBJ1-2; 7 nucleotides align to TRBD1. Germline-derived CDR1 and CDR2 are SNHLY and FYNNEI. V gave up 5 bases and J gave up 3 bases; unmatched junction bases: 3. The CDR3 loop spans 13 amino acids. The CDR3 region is CASSSQGDYGYTF. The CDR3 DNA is TGTGCCAGCAGTTCCCAGGGGGACTATGGCTACACCTTC.

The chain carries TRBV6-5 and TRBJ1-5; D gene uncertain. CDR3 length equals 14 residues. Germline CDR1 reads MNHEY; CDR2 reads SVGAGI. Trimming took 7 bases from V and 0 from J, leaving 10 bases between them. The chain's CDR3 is CASIGGFSNQPQHF. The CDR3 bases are TGTGCCAGCATAGGAGGTTTTAGCAATCAGCCCCAGCATTTT.

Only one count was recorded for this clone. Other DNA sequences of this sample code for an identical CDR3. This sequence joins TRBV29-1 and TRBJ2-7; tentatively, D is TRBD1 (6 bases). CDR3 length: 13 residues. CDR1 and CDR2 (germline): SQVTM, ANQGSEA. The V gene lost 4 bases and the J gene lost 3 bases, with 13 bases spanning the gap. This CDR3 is CSVGGGRGYEQYF. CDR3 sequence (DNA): TGCAGCGTTGGTGGGGGCCGGGGCTACGAGCAGTACTTC.

DNA of the CDR3: TGTTCCTCCACCCCCTATTCGCTCAATGAGCAGTTCTTC. This sequence encodes CSSTPYSLNEQFF. V gene TRBV28 combines with J gene TRBJ2-1; D not certain. Germline values: CDR1 MDHEN, CDR2 SYDVKM. CDR3 length equals 13 residues.

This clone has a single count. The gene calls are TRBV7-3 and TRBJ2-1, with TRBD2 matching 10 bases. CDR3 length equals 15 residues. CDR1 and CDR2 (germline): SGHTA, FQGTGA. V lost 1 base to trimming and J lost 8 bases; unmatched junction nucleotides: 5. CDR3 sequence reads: CASSLRAGGPHEQFF. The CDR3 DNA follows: TGTGCCAGCAGCTTAAGAGCGGGGGGGCCCCATGAGCAGTTCTTC.

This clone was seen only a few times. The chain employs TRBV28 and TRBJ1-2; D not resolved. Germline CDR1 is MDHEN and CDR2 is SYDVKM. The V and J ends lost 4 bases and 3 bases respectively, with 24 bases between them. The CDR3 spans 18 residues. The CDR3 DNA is TGTGCCAGCAGTTCTAACCCCCGGTGGGCCGAATATTACTATGGCTACACCTTC. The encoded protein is CASSSNPRWAEYYYGYTF.

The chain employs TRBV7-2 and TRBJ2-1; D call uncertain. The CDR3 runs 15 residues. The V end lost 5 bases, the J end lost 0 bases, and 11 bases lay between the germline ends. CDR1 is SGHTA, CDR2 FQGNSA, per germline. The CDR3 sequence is CASSRGVDSYNEQFF. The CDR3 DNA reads TGTGCCAGCAGCCGAGGCGTGGACTCCTACAATGAGCAGTTCTTC.

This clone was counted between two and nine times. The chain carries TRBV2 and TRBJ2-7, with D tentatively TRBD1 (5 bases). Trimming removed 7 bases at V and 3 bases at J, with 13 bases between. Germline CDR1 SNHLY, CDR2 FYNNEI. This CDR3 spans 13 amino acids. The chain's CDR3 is CASTQKGIYEQYF. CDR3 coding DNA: TGTGCCAGCACCCAGAAGGGGATCTACGAGCAGTACTTC.

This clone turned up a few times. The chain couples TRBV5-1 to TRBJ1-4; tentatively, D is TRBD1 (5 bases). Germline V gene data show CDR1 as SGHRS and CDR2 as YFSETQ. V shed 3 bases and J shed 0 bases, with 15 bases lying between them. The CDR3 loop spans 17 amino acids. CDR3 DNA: TGCGCCAGCAGCTATGGGGCCGGGGGGGCAACTAATGAAAAACTGTTTTTT. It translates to CASSYGAGGATNEKLFF.

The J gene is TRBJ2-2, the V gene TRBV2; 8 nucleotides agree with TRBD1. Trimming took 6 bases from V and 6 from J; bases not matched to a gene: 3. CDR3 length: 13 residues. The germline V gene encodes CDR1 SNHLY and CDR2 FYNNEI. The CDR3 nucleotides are TGTGCCAGCAGATTACAGGGGGCCGGGGAGCTGTTTTTT. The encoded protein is CASRLQGAGELFF. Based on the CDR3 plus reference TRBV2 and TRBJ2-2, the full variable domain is EPEVTQTPSHQVTQMGQEVILRCVPISNHLYFYWYRQILGQKVEFLVSFYNNEISEKSEIFDDQFSVERPDGSNFTLKIRSTKLEDSAMYFCASRLQGAGELFFGEGSRLTVL.

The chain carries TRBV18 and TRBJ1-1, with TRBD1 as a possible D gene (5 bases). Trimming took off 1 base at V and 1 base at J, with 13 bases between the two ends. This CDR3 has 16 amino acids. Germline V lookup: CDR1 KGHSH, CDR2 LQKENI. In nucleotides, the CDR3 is TGTGCCAGCTCACCACAGCGGGGGAGGGGGAACACTGAAGCTTTCTTT. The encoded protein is CASSPQRGRGNTEAFF.

The CDR3 DNA reads TGTGCCATCAGTGATGCAGCAGGGAAAGCTTTCTTT. Amino acids: CAISDAAGKAFF. The chain combines TRBV10-3 with TRBJ1-1, with D tentatively TRBD1 (5 bases). V was clipped by 3 bases and J by 9 bases, with 11 bases between them. Per the germline V gene, CDR1 is ENHRY and CDR2 is SYGVKD. This CDR3 comprises 12 residues.

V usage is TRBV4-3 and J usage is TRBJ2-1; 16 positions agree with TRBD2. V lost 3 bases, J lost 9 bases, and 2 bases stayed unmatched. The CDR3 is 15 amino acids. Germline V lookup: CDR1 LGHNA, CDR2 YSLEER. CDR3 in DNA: TGCGCCAGCAGCCAGGGACTAGCGGGAGGGGGTGAGCAGTTCTTC. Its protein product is CASSQGLAGGGEQFF.

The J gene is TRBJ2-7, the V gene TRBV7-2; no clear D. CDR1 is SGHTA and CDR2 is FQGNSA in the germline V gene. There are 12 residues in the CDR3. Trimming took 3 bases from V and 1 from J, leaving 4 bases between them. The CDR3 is CASSFVSYEQYF. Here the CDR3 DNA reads TGTGCCAGCAGCTTCGTGTCCTACGAGCAGTACTTC.

CDR3 DNA: TGTGCCAGCAGACCGGGATTCTCCTACGAGCAGTACTTC. Encoded protein: CASRPGFSYEQYF. The genes are TRBV2 and TRBJ2-7; the D gene is possibly TRBD2 (5 bases). This CDR3 region has 13 residues. CDR1 SNHLY and CDR2 FYNNEI come from the germline V gene. Trimming stripped 6 bases from V and 0 bases from J, with 9 bases between.

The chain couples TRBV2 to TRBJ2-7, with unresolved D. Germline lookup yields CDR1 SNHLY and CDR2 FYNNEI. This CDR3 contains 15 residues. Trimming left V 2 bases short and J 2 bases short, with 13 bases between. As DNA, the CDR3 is TGTGCCAGCAGTGAACTGGGTACAGAGACCTACGAGCAGTACTTC. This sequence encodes CASSELGTETYEQYF.

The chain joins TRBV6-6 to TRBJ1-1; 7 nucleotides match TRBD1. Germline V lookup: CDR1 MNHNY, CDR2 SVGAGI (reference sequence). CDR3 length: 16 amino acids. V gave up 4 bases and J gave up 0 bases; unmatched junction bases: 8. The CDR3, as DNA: TGTGCCAGCAGTTCCGTGGGACAGCCATTGAACACTGAAGCTTTCTTT. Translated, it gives CASSSVGQPLNTEAFF.

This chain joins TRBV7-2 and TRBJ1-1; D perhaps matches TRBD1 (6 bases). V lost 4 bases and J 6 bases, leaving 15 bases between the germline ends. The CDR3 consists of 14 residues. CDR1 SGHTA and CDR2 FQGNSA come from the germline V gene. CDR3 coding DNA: TGTGCCAGCAGCTACCCCTGGGAGGGGGCTGAAGCTTTCTTT. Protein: CASSYPWEGAEAFF.

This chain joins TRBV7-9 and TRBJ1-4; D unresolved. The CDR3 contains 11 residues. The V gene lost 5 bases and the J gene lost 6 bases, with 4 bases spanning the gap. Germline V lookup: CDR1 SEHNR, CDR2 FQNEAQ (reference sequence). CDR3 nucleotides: TGTGCCAGCAGCCAATATGAAAAACTGTTTTTT. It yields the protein CASSQYEKLFF.

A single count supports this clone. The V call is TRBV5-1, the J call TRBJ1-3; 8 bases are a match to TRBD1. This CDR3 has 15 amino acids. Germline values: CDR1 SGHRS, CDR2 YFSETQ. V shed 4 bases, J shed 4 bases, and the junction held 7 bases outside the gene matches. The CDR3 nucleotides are TGCGCCAGCAGCCCCGCGGACAGGGTCGGAAACACCATATATTTT. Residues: CASSPADRVGNTIYF.

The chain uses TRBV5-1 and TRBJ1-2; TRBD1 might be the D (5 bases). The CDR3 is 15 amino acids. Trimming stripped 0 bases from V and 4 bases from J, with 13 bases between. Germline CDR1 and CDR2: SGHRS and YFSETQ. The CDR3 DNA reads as TGCGCCAGCAGCTTGGCCCGGGACTCACCCTATGGCTACACCTTC. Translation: CASSLARDSPYGYTF.

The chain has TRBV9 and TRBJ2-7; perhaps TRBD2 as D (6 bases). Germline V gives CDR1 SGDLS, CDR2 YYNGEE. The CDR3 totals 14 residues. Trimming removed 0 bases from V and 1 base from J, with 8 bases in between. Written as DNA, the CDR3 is TGTGCCAGCAGCGTAGGGGGGGATTCCTACGAGCAGTACTTC. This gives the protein CASSVGGDSYEQYF.

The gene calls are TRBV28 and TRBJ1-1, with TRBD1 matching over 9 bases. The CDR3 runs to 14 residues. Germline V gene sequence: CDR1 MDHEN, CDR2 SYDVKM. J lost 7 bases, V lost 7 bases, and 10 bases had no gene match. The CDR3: CASTLGTGRREAFF. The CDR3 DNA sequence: TGTGCCAGCACTCTCGGGACAGGGAGGCGTGAAGCTTTCTTT. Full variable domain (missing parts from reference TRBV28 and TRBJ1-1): DVKVTQSSRYLVKRTGEKVFLECVQDMDHENMFWYRQDPGLGLRLIYFSYDVKMKEKGDIPEGYSVSREKKERFSLILESASTNQTSMYLCASTLGTGRREAFFGQGTRLTVV.

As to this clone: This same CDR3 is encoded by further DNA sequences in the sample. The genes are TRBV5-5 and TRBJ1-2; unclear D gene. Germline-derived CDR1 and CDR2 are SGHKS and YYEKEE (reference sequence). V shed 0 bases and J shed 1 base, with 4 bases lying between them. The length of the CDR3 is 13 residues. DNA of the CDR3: TGTGCCAGCAGCTTGGCAGTTAACTATGGCTACACCTTC. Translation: CASSLAVNYGYTF.

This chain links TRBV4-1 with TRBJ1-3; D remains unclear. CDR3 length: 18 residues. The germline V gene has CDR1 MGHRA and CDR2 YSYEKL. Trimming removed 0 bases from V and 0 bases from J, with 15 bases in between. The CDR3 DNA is TGCGCCAGCAGCCAAGATCCCCAAGCATTTTTCTCTGGAAACACCATATATTTT. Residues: CASSQDPQAFFSGNTIYF.

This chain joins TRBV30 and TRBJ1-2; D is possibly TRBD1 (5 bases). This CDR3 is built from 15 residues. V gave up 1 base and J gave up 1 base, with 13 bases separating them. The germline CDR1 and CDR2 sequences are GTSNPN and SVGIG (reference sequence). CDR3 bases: TGTGCCTGGAGTGCCACCCCGACAGATAACTATGGCTACACCTTC. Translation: CAWSATPTDNYGYTF.

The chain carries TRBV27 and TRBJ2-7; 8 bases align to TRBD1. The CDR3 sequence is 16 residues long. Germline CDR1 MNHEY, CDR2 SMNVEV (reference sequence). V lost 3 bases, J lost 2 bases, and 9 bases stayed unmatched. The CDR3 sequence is CASSFLRTGLPYEQYF. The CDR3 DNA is TGTGCCAGCAGTTTCCTCCGGACAGGGCTACCCTACGAGCAGTACTTC.

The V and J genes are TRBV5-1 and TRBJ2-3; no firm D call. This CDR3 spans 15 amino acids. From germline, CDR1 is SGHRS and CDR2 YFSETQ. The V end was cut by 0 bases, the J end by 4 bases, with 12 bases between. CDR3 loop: CASSLALTPADTQYF. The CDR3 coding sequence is TGCGCCAGCAGCTTGGCCCTAACGCCCGCAGATACGCAGTATTTT. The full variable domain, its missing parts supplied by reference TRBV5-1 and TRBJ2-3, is KAGVTQTPRYLIKTRGQQVTLSCSPISGHRSVSWYQQTPGQGLQFLFEYFSETQRNKGNFPGRFSGRQFSNSRSEMNVSTLELGDSALYLCASSLALTPADTQYFGPGTRLTVL.

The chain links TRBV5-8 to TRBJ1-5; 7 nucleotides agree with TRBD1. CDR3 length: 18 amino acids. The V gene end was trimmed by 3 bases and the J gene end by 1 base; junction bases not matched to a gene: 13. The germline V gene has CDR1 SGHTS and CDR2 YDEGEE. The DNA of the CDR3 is TGTGCCAGCAGCTACGACAGGGTAACCCGGGGGAGCAATCAGCCCCAGCATTTT. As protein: CASSYDRVTRGSNQPQHF. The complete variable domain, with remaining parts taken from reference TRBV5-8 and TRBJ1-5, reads EAGVTQSPTHLIKTRGQQATLRCSPISGHTSVYWYQQALGLGLQFLLWYDEGEERNRGNFPPRFSGRQFPNYSSELNVNALELEDSALYLCASSYDRVTRGSNQPQHFGDGTRLSIL.